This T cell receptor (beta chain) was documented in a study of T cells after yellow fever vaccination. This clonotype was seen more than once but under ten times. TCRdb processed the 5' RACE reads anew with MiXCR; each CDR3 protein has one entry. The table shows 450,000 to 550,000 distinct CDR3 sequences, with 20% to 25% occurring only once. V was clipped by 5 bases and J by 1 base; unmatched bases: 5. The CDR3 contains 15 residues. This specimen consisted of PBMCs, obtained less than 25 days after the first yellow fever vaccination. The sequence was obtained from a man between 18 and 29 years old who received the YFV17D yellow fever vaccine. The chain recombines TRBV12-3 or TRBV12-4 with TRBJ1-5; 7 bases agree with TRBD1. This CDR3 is CASSVQGQSNQPQHF. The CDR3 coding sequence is TGTGCCAGCAGTGTACAGGGACAGAGCAATCAGCCCCAGCATTTT.